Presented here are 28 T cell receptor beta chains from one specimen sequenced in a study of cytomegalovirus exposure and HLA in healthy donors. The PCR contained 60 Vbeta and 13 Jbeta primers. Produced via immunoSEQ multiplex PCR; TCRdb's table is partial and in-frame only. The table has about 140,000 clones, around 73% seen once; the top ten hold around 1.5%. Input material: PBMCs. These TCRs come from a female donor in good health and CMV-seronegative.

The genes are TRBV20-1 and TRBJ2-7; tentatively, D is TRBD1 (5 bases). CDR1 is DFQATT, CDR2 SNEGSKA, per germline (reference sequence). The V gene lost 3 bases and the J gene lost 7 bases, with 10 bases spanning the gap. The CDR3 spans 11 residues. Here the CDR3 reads CSASTGMEQYF. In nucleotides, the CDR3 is TGCAGTGCTAGTACAGGTATGGAGCAGTACTTC.

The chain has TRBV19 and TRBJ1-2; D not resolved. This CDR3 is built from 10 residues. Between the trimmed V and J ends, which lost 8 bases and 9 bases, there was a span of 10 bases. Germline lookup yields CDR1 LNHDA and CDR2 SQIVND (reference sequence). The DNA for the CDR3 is TGTGCCAGTTTCAGCGGCCGCTACACCTTC. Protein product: CASFSGRYTF. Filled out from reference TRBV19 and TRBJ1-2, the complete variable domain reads DGGITQSPKYLFRKEGQNVTLSCEQNLNHDAMYWYRQDPGQGLRLIYYSQIVNDFQKGDIAEGYSVSREKKESFPLTVTSAQKNPTAFYLCASFSGRYTFGSGTRLTVV.

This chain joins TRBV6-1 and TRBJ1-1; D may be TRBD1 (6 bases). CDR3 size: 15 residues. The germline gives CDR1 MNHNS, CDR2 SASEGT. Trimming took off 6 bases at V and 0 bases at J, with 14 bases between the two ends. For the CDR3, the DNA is TGTGCCAGCAGCGATGACAGGTGGATGAACACTGAAGCTTTCTTT. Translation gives CASSDDRWMNTEAFF.

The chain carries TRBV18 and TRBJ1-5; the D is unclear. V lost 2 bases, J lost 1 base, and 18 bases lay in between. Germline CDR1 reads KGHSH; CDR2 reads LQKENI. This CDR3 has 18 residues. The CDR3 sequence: CASSPGGSGLGSNQPQHF. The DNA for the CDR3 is TGTGCCAGCTCACCAGGAGGTAGTGGTTTGGGAAGCAATCAGCCCCAGCATTTT.

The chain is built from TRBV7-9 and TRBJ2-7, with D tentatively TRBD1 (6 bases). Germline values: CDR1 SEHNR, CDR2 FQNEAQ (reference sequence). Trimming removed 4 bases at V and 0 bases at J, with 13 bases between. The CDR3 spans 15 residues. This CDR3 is CASSWLTGSSYEQYF. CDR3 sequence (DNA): TGTGCCAGCAGCTGGCTGACAGGTTCCTCCTACGAGCAGTACTTC.

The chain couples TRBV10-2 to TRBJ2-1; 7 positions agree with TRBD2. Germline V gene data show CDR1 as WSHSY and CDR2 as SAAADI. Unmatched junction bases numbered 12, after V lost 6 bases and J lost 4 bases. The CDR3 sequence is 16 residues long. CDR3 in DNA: TGCGCCAGCAGCCTCCCCGGGGGGACCCAGTACAATGAGCAGTTCTTC. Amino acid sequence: CASSLPGGTQYNEQFF.

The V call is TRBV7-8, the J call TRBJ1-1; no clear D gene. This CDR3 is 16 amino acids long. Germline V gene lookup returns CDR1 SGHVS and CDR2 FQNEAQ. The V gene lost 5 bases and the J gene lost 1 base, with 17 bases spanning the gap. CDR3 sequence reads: CASSPLAMTQNTEAFF. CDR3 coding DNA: TGTGCCAGCAGCCCCCTGGCTATGACTCAGAACACTGAAGCTTTCTTT.

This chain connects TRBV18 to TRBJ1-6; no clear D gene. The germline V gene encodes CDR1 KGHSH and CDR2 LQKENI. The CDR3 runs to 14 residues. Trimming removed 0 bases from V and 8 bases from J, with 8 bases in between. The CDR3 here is CASSPPPVDSPLHF. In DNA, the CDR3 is TGTGCCAGCTCACCACCCCCCGTTGATTCACCCCTCCACTTT. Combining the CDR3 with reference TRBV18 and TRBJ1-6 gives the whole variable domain NAGVMQNPRHLVRRRGQEARLRCSPMKGHSHVYWYRQLPEEGLKFMVYLQKENIIDESGMPKERFSAEFPKEGPSILRIQQVVRGDSAAYFCASSPPPVDSPLHFGNGTRLTVT.

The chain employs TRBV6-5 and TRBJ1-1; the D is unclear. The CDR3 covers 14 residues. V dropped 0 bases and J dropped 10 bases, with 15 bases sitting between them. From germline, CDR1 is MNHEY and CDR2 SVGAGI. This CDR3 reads CASSYSTRTRGAFF. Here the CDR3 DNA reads TGTGCCAGCAGTTACTCGACACGAACCCGGGGAGCTTTCTTT.

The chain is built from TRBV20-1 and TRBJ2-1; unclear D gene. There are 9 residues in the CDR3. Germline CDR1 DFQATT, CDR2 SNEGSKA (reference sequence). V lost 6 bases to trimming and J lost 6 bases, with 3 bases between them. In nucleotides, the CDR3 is TGCAGTGCCATCAATGAGCAGTTCTTC. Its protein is CSAINEQFF.

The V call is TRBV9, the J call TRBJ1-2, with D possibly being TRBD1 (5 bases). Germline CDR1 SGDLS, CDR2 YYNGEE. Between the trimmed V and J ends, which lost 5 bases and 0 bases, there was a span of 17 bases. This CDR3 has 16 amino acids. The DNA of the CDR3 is TGTGCCAGCAGTCATATGCGGGGACTCGCTAACTATGGCTACACCTTC. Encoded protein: CASSHMRGLANYGYTF. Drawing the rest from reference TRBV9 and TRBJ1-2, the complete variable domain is DSGVTQTPKHLITATGQRVTLRCSPRSGDLSVYWYQQSLDQGLQFLIQYYNGEERAKGNILERFSAQQFPDLHSELNLSSLELGDSALYFCASSHMRGLANYGYTFGSGTRLTVV.

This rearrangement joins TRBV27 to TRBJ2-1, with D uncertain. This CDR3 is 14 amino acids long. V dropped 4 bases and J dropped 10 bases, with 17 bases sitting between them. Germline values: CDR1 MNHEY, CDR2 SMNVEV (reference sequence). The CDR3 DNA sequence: TGTGCCAGCAGTTACTACCGAGGTAGCCTGGAGCAGTTCTTC. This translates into CASSYYRGSLEQFF.

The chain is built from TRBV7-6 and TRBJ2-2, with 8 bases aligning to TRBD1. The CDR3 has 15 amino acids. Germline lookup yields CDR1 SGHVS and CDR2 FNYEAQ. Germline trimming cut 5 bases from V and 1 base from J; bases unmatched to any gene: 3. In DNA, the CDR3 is TGTGCCAGCAGCAAAGGACAGGGGAACACCGGGGAGCTGTTTTTT. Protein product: CASSKGQGNTGELFF.

CDR3 in DNA: TGTGCCAGCAGTTACTCGAGCGCGGAGACCTACGAGCAGTACTTC. Protein sequence: CASSYSSAETYEQYF. The gene calls are TRBV6-5 and TRBJ2-7; the D is unclear. From germline, CDR1 is MNHEY and CDR2 SVGAGI. Trimming pared 0 bases from V and 2 bases from J, leaving 11 bases between. CDR3 length: 15 amino acids.

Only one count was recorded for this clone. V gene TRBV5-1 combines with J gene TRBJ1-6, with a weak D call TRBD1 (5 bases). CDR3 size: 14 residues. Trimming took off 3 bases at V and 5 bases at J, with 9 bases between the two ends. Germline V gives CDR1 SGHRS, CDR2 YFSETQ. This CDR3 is CASSSTGDNSPLHF. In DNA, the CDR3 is TGCGCCAGCAGCTCTACAGGAGATAATTCACCCCTCCACTTT. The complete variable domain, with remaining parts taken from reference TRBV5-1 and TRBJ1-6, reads KAGVTQTPRYLIKTRGQQVTLSCSPISGHRSVSWYQQTPGQGLQFLFEYFSETQRNKGNFPGRFSGRQFSNSRSEMNVSTLELGDSALYLCASSSTGDNSPLHFGNGTRLTVT.

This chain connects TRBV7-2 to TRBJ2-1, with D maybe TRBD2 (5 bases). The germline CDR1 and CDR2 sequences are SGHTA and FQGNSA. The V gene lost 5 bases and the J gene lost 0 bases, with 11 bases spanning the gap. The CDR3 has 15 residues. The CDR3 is CASSRGRSSYNEQFF. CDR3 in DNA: TGTGCCAGCAGCCGCGGGCGAAGCTCCTACAATGAGCAGTTCTTC.

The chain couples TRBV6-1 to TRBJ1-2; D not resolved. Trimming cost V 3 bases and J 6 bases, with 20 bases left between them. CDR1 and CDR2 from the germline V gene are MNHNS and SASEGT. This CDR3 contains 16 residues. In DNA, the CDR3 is TGTGCCAGCAGTGAGTTGTCGGTTCATCGTTTGGATGGCTACACCTTC. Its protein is CASSELSVHRLDGYTF.

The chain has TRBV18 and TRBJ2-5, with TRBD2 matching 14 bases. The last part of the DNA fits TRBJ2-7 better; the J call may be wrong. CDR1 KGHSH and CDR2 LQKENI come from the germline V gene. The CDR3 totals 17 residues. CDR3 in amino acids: CASSLMGTSGSTYEQYF. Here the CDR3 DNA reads TGTGCCAGCTCACTCATGGGGACTAGCGGGAGCACCTACGAGCAGTACTTC.

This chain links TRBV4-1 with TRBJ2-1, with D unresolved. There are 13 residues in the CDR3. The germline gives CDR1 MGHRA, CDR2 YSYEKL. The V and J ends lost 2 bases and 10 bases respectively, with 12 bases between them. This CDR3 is CASSQLNLLEQFF. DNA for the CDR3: TGCGCCAGCAGCCAACTAAATCTCCTCGAGCAGTTCTTC.

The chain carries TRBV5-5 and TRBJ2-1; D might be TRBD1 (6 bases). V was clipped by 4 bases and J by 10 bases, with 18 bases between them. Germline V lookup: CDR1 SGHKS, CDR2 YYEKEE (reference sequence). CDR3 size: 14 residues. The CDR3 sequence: CASSPRGERGEQFF. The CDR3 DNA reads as TGTGCCAGCAGCCCCAGGGGTGAGAGGGGCGAGCAGTTCTTC.

The CDR3 coding sequence is TGTGCCAGCAGCTTCACGGGAAAGGATGGCTACACCTTC. It translates to CASSFTGKDGYTF. This chain links TRBV5-6 with TRBJ1-2; D call uncertain. The CDR3 is 13 amino acids. The germline V gene encodes CDR1 SGHDT and CDR2 YYEEEE. V was clipped by 2 bases and J by 6 bases, with 11 bases between them. The full variable domain, with the rest looked up from reference TRBV5-6 and TRBJ1-2, is DAGVTQSPTHLIKTRGQQVTLRCSPKSGHDTVSWYQQALGQGPQFIFQYYEEEERQRGNFPDRFSGHQFPNYSSELNVNALLLGDSALYLCASSFTGKDGYTFGSGTRLTVV.

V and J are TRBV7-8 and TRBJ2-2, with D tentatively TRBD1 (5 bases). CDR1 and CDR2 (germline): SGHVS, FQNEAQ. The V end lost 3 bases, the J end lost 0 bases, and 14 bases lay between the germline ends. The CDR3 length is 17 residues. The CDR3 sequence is CASSFGTGFANTGELFF. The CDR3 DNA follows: TGTGCCAGCAGCTTCGGTACAGGATTCGCGAACACCGGGGAGCTGTTTTTT.

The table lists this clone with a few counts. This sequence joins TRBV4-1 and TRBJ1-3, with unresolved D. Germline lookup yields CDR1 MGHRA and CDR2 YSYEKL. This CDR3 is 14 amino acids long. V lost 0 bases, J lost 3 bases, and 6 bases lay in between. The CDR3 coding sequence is TGCGCCAGCAGCCAAGAGGGCAGTGGAAACACCATATATTTT. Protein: CASSQEGSGNTIYF.

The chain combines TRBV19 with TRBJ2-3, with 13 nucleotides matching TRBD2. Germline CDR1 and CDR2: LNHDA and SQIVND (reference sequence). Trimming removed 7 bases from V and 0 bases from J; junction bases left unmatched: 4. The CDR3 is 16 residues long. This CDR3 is CASTKGLAGSTDTQYF. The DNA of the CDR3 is TGTGCCAGTACCAAGGGACTAGCGGGGAGCACAGATACGCAGTATTTT. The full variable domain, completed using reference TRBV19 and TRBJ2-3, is DGGITQSPKYLFRKEGQNVTLSCEQNLNHDAMYWYRQDPGQGLRLIYYSQIVNDFQKGDIAEGYSVSREKKESFPLTVTSAQKNPTAFYLCASTKGLAGSTDTQYFGPGTRLTVL.

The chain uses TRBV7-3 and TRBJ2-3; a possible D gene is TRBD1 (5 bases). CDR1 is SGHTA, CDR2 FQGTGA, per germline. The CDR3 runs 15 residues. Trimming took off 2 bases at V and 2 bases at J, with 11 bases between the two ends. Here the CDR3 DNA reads TGTGCCAGCAGCTTAGCAGGACACCACACAGATACGCAGTATTTT. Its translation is CASSLAGHHTDTQYF.

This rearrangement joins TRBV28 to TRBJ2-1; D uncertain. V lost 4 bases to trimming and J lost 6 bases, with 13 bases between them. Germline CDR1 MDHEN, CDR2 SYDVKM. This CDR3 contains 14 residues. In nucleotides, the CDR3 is TGTGCCAGCAGTTACCTTGGTACTGGCAATGAGCAGTTCTTC. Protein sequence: CASSYLGTGNEQFF.

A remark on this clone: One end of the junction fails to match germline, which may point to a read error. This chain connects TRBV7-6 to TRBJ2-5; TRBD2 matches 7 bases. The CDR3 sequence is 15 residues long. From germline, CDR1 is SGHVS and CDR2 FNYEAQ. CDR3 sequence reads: CASSFILAQEETRYF. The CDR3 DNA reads TGTGCCAGCAGCTTTATACTAGCGCAAGAAGAGACCCGGTACTTC.

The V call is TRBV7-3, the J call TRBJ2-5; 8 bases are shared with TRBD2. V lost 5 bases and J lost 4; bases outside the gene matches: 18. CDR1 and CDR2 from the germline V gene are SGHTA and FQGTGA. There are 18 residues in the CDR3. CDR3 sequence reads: CASSLQVRTSPMGETQYF. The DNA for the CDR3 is TGTGCCAGCAGCCTACAAGTTAGGACTAGCCCAATGGGAGAGACCCAGTACTTC.